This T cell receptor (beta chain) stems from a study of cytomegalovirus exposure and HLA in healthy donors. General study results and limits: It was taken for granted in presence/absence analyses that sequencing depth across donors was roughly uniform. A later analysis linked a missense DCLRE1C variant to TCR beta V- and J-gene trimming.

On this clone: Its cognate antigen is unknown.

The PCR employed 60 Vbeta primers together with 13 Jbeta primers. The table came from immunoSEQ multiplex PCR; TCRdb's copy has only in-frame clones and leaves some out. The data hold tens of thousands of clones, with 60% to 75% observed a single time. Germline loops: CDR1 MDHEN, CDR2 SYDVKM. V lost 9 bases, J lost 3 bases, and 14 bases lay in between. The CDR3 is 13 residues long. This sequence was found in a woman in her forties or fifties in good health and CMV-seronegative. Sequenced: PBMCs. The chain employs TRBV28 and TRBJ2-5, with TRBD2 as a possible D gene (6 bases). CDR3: CASGGVPEETQYF. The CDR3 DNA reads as TGTGCCAGTGGCGGGGTCCCCGAAGAGACCCAGTACTTC.